The 14 T cell receptor beta chains below all came from one sample that was sequenced in a study of glioma-infiltrating T cells (dated by TCRdb to about 2016). Sequencing instrument: Illumina MiSeq. TCR alpha and beta CDR3 regions were amplified with the iRepertoire nested amplicon-rescue multiplex PCR (arm-PCR) platform from RNA. TCRdb took the public reads, trimmed them with fastp at Q25, ran MiXCR for clone calling and kept in-frame beta chains. Rows merge per CDR3 protein into single entries with the most common DNA and genes. This sample has 100,000 to 150,000 distinct CDR3 sequences in its table, and roughly 20% of those were observed once. The ten largest make up around 15% of the sample. The sequencing input was glioma tissue, nonneoplastic brain tissue, or PBMCs (not recorded which). All receptors derive from a human donor with low-grade glioma or glioblastoma, undergoing nonglioma brain surgery, or in good health (not recorded which).

This clonotype occurred many times. The genes are TRBV20-1 and TRBJ2-3, with 11 bases identical to TRBD2. Trimming at V came to 0 bases and at J to 5 bases, leaving 4 bases not matched to a gene. CDR3 length: 15 amino acids. Germline values: CDR1 DFQATT, CDR2 SNEGSKA (reference sequence). The CDR3 region is CSARDYLAGGDTQYF. The CDR3 DNA sequence: TGCAGTGCTAGAGATTATCTAGCGGGAGGAGATACGCAGTATTTT.

There are a few counts of this clonotype. Here the CDR3 reads CAISESRPATFYGYTF. As DNA, the CDR3 is TGTGCCATCAGTGAGTCGAGGCCAGCAACTTTCTATGGCTACACCTTC. This chain joins TRBV10-3 and TRBJ1-2, with D unresolved. The CDR3 is made up of 16 amino acids. Germline V gene sequence: CDR1 ENHRY, CDR2 SYGVKD. The V end lost 0 bases, the J end lost 4 bases, and 15 bases lay between the germline ends.

This clonotype appeared many times. The rearrangement links TRBV24-1 to TRBJ1-2; 7 bases fit TRBD1. The J segment lost 6 bases and the V segment lost 4 bases, leaving 16 bases of the junction unmatched. The CDR3 extends over 17 amino acids. CDR1 KGHDR and CDR2 SFDVKD come from the germline V gene. The DNA of the CDR3 is TGTGCCACCAGTGACCGACGGTTCACAGGGGCCATCCATGGCTACACCTTC. Amino acid sequence: CATSDRRFTGAIHGYTF.

This clonotype has only a few counts. The rearrangement uses TRBV29-1 and TRBJ2-7, with D possibly called TRBD1 or TRBD2 (5 bases each). The length of the CDR3 is 12 residues. The V end lost 3 bases, the J end lost 5 bases, and 11 bases lay between the germline ends. Germline V gives CDR1 SQVTM, CDR2 ANQGSEA. In nucleotides, the CDR3 is TGCAGCGTTGAGGGACCTCCCGACGAGCAGTACTTC. It codes for CSVEGPPDEQYF.

This clonotype was seen repeatedly, ten times or more. V gene TRBV28 combines with J gene TRBJ2-1, with D maybe TRBD1 (5 bases). The CDR3 covers 12 residues. Trimming removed 6 bases from V and 9 bases from J, with 12 bases in between. CDR1 is MDHEN and CDR2 is SYDVKM in the germline V gene. The CDR3 DNA follows: TGTGCCAGCAGGCTAAGGGGTGGTGAGCAGTTCTTC. Residues: CASRLRGGEQFF.

In this sample, this clonotype turned up a few times. The V call is TRBV7-9, the J call TRBJ2-7, with D possibly TRBD2 on 5 matching bases. CDR3 length equals 14 residues. The V gene's germline CDR1 is SEHNR and CDR2 FQNEAQ (reference sequence). The germline V and J ends were trimmed by 3 bases and 4 bases, with 13 bases remaining between them. CDR3 in DNA: TGTGCCAGCAGCTTTGCAACGGGGATTTACGAGCAGTACTTC. Amino acid sequence: CASSFATGIYEQYF.

The chain joins TRBV5-1 to TRBJ2-5, with 11 bases matching TRBD2. This CDR3 has 14 residues. Germline V gene data show CDR1 as SGHRS and CDR2 as YFSETQ. Unmatched junction bases numbered 2, after V lost 4 bases and J lost 3 bases. In DNA, the CDR3 is TGCGCCAGCAGCGTGGGACTAGCGGAAGAGACCCAGTACTTC. This codes for CASSVGLAEETQYF. The full variable domain, rest sourced from reference TRBV5-1 and TRBJ2-5, is KAGVTQTPRYLIKTRGQQVTLSCSPISGHRSVSWYQQTPGQGLQFLFEYFSETQRNKGNFPGRFSGRQFSNSRSEMNVSTLELGDSALYLCASSVGLAEETQYFGPGTRLLVL.

The DNA for the CDR3 is TGTGCCACCAGTGATTTCTCAGGGGGTTCCTACAATGAGCAGTTCTTC. Translating it yields CATSDFSGGSYNEQFF. The chain has TRBV24-1 and TRBJ2-1; TRBD1 aligns across 7 bases. This CDR3 spans 16 amino acids. CDR1 KGHDR and CDR2 SFDVKD come from the germline V gene. Losses at the gene ends were 1 base for V and 1 base for J; bases not matched to a gene: 3.

This clonotype was counted many times. This clone may be a read error of a much larger clone one base away. This chain uses TRBV7-6 with TRBJ2-7, with D uncertain. The CDR3 is made up of 12 amino acids. Germline V CDR1 and CDR2: SGHVS, FNYEAQ. The germline V and J ends were trimmed by 8 bases and 7 bases, with 15 bases remaining between them. This CDR3 is CASHGWNGEQYF. CDR3 bases: TGTGCCAGCCACGGTTGGAATGGAGAGCAGTACTTC.

This clonotype has at least ten counts. The chain employs TRBV4-1 and TRBJ1-6; D is uncertain. CDR1 and CDR2 from the germline V gene are MGHRA and YSYEKL. V was clipped by 3 bases and J by 0 bases, with 3 bases between them. This CDR3 contains 14 residues. CDR3 region: CASSHASYNSPLHF. The CDR3 nucleotides are TGCGCCAGCAGCCATGCCTCCTATAATTCACCCCTCCACTTT.

A remark on this clonotype: A much larger clone lies one base from this, so it may be a read error. The chain links TRBV4-1 to TRBJ2-1; TRBD2 matches 8 bases. In germline, CDR1 is MGHRA, CDR2 YSYEKL. Trimming at V came to 6 bases and at J to 4 bases, leaving 8 bases not matched to a gene. The length of the CDR3 is 15 residues. The CDR3 DNA sequence: TGCGCCAGCAGGCAATTCAGCGGGAGATACAATGAGCAGTTCTTC. It encodes CASRQFSGRYNEQFF.

Ten or more counts support this clonotype. The rearrangement uses TRBV6-1 and TRBJ2-7; D ambiguous. V was shortened by 3 bases and J by 1 base, with 10 bases between the two germline ends. Germline loops: CDR1 MNHNS, CDR2 SASEGT. The CDR3 is 14 amino acids. This CDR3 reads CASSDLGFSYEQYF. The CDR3 DNA reads as TGTGCCAGCAGTGATTTGGGGTTTTCCTACGAGCAGTACTTC.

This clonotype was seen only a few times. This chain uses TRBV7-9 with TRBJ2-7; TRBD1 matches 10 bases. The CDR3 sequence is 15 residues long. With V trimmed by 6 bases and J by 9 bases, 14 bases remained unmatched. Germline V lookup: CDR1 SEHNR, CDR2 FQNEAQ (reference sequence). CDR3 in DNA: TGTGCCAGCAGTTCGACAGGGGGCGCGTCTGAGGGGCAGTACTTC. Residues: CASSSTGGASEGQYF.

This clonotype appeared a single time. With a much larger clone just one base away, this may be a read error. The rearrangement links TRBV11-1 to TRBJ1-2; 7 bases match TRBD1. In germline, CDR1 is SGHAT, CDR2 FQDESV (reference sequence). The junction had 12 bases not matched to a gene; V was cut back by 7 bases and J by 7 bases. The CDR3 spans 14 residues. The CDR3 reads CASISYTGAGGYTF. The CDR3 nucleotides are TGTGCCAGCATCTCTTACACAGGGGCTGGTGGCTACACCTTC.